A single sample gave rise to the 2 T cell receptor beta chains below, sequenced in a study of T cells in Graves' hyperthyroidism and ophthalmopathy. RNA transcripts served as the template for amplifying TCR beta CDR3 regions. The HTBI primer set drove a first-round RT-PCR of the TCR CDR3. TCRdb reanalysed the multiplex PCR reads using MiXCR and keeps one entry per CDR3 protein. The sample has about 510,000 distinct CDR3 sequences, approximately 15% seen once. Sequenced: blood. Receptor source: a woman aged 35 to 49 with Graves' hyperthyroidism.

This clonotype was seen ten or more times. The V call is TRBV27, the J call TRBJ1-1; TRBD1 aligns across 10 bases. V lost 0 bases and J lost 3; bases outside the gene matches: 4. CDR3 length: 16 residues. CDR1 is MNHEY and CDR2 is SMNVEV in the germline V gene (reference sequence). CDR3 sequence reads: CASSLSRDRGDTEAFF. The CDR3 coding sequence is TGTGCCAGCAGTTTATCCCGGGACAGGGGTGACACTGAAGCTTTCTTT.

In its sample, this clonotype was seen many times. The chain uses TRBV12-3 or TRBV12-4 and TRBJ2-1; TRBD2 agrees at 12 bases. The V segment lost 2 bases and the J segment 6 bases; nucleotides outside the gene matches: 2. This CDR3 comprises 15 residues. CDR3 coding DNA: TGTGCCAGCAGTTTACAACTAGCGGGGGGCAATGAGCAGTTCTTC. It is translated as CASSLQLAGGNEQFF.